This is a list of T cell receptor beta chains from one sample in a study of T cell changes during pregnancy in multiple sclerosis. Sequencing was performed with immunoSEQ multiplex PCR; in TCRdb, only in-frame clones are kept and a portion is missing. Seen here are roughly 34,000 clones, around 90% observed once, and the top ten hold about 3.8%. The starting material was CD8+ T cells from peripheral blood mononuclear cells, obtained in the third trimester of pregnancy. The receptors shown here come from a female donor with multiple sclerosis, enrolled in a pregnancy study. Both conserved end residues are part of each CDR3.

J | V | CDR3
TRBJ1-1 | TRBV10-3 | CAISKRTGVNTEAFF
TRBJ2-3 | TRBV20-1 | CSAFTDTQYF
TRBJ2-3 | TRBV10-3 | CAISVSPGTGITDTQYF
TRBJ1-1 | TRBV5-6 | CASSGGEAPEAFF
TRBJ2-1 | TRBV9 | CASSAGTGGKNEQFF
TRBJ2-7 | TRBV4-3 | CASSQARRSDFSYEQYF
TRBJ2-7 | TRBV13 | CASSLGRIYEQYF
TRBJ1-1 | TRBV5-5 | CASSLDRGTEAFF
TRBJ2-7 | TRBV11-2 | CASSFSGGDYEQYF
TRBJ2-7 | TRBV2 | CASSEFGGDRYEQYF
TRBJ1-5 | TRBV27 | CASSPLGGSNQPQHF
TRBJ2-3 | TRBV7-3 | CASSLNGGRETDTQYF
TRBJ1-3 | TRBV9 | CASSQQGSGNTIYF
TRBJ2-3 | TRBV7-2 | CASSLGWRGGTDTQYF
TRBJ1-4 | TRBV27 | CASSLSGLPYEKLFF
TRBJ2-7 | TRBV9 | CASSVDPAGIYEQYF
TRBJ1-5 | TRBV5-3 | CARRRTGNYSNQPQHF
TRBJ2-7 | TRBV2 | CATTSDRDRDYEQYF
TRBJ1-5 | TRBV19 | CASSFGTGHNQPQHF
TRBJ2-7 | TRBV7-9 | CASSLSGGATGEQYF
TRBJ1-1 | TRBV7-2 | CASSLIATGALPTEAFF
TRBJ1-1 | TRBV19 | CASSIASGTEAFF
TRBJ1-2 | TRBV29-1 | CSVEEGAGGYTF
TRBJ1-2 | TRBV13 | CASSSPGSYGYTF
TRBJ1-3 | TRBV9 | CASSAQTGGHGNTIYF
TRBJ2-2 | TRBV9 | CASSLTGAGELFF
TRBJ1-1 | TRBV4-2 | CASSQAAGGSAEAFF
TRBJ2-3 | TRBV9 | CASSAEGGGGADTQYF
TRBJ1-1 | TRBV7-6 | CAVRVSATEAFF
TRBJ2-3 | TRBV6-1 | CASSELSHTQYF
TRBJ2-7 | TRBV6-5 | CASSYTTGIISYEQYF
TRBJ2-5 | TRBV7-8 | CASSAGGETQYF
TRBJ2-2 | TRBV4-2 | CASSQEGQGVIGELFF
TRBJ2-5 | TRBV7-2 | CASSPGGELETQYF
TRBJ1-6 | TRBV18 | CASSLDLDSPSSPLHF
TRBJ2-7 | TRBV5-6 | CASSPTGQGTYEQYF
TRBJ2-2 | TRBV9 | CASSVSGGNTGELFF
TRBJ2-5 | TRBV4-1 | CASSQVGGTQYF
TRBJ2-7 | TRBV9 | CASSAGGTYEQYF
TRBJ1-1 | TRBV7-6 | CASSAPGGTEAFF
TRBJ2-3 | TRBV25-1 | CASSPTDRSTDTQYF
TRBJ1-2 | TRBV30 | CAWKTANYGYTF
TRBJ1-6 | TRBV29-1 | CSVRQGRDSPLHF
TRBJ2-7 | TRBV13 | CASSPGQGPYEQYF
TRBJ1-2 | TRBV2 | CASSVSAGHGYTF
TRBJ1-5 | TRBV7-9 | CASSLARWQPQHF
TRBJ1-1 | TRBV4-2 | CASSQGSGGAFF
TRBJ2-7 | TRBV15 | CATSRDRTYEQYF
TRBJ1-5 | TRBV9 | CASSVDGQPNQPQHF
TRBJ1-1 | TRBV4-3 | CASSYRQGATEAFF
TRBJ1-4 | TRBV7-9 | CASSSGRGDLWSEKLFF
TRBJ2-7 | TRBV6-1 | CASSETVTGKAYEQYF
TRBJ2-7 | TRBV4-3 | CASSQGLAGALSYEQYF